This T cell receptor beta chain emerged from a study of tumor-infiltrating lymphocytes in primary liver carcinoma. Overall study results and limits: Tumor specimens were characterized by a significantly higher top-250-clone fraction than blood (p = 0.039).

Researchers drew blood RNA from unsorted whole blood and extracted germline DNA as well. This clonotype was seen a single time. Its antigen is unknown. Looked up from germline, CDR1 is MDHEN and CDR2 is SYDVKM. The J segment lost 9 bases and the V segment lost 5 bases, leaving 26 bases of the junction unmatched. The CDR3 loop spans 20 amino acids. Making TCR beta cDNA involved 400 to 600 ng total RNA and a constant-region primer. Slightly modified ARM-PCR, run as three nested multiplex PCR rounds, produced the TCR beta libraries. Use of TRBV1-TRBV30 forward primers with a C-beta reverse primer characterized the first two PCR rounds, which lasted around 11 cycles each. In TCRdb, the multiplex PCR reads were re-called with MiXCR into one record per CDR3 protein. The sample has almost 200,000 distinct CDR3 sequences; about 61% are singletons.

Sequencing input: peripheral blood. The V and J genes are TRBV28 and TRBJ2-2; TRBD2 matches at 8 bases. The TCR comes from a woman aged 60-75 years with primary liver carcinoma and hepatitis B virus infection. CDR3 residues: CASSHIPHGRTSSGAWELFF. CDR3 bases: TGTGCCAGCAGTCATATACCCCATGGTCGGACTAGCTCTGGGGCCTGGGAGCTGTTTTTT.